A single T cell receptor beta chain is shown here with its context. Its antigen remains unidentified. The sample belongs to a study of T cell responses to AZD1222 COVID-19 vaccine. Profiling relied on immunoSEQ multiplex PCR, and the TCRdb table lists in-frame clones only, not all of them. The profile shows 110,000 or so clones, about 83% of them singletons. Study-wide findings and caveats: Nearly half of spike-specific TCRs reportedly target unmutated variant regions. Researchers report vaccine-associated CD4 TCRs spanning spike, with dominance at 160-218 and 743-854. Scientists sampled the repertoires only once the peak T cell response had passed. Seropositive at baseline were only six or seven AZD1222 recipients.

This TCR came from an adult in good health. The sample was peripheral blood, taken on day 0 of AZD1222 vaccination.

The DNA for the CDR3 is TGTGCCAGCAGTCCCCGGGACATTTATCAGCCCCAGCATTTT. It specifies CASSPRDIYQPQHF. V and J are TRBV27 and TRBJ1-5; D might be TRBD1 (6 bases). V was clipped by 5 bases and J by 5 bases, with 13 bases between them. This CDR3 contains 14 residues. The germline CDR1 and CDR2 sequences are MNHEY and SMNVEV (reference sequence).